The clone carrying this T cell receptor (beta chain) was picked up one time. The PCR contained 60 Vbeta and 13 Jbeta primers. TCRdb's copy holds only in-frame clones and misses some; the assay was immunoSEQ multiplex PCR. The sample shows around 120,000 clones, around four fifths of them seen only once. This entry comes from a study of cytomegalovirus exposure and HLA in healthy donors. The V and J ends lost 3 bases and 7 bases, in that order; junction bases with no gene match: 7. The germline V gene has CDR1 MDHEN and CDR2 SYDVKM. The CDR3 has 14 amino acids. Material for sequencing was PBMCs. The source is a man in his sixties in good health and CMV-seropositive. The V call is TRBV28, the J call TRBJ2-7; TRBD1 matches at 9 bases. In DNA form, the CDR3 reads TGTGCCAGCAGTTTGATACAGGGGGCAGAAGAGCAGTACTTC. Amino acids: CASSLIQGAEEQYF.